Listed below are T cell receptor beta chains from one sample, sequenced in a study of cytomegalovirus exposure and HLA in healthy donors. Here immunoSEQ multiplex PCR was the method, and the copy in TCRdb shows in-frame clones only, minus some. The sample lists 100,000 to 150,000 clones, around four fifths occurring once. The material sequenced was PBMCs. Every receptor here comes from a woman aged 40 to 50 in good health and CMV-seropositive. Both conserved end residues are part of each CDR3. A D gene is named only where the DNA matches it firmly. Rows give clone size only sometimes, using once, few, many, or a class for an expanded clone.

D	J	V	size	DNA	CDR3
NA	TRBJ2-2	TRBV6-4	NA	TGTGCCAGCAGTGTGGGCGTAGGTACCGGGGAGCTGTTTTTT	CASSVGVGTGELFF
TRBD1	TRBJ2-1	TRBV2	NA	TGTGCCAGCAGTGAAAGGGGACAGGGTCGAGGTAATGAGCAGTTCTTC	CASSERGQGRGNEQFF
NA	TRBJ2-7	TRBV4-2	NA	TGTGCCAGCAGCCCCTCCCATACCCGGGACTGGTGGGACTACGAGCAGTACTTC	CASSPSHTRDWWDYEQYF
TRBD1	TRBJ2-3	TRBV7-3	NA	TGTGCCAGCGGCTTAGGGGACAGGTGGACAGATACGCAGTATTTT	CASGLGDRWTDTQYF
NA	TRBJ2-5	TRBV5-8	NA	TGTGCCAGCAGCTTGGAAGGGGTGGACAACCAAGAGACCCAGTACTTC	CASSLEGVDNQETQYF
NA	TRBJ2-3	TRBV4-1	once	TGCGCCAGCAGCCCCAGACTTACTGCCACCACAGATACGCAGTATTTT	CASSPRLTATTDTQYF
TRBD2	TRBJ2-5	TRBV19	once	TGTGCCAGTAGTACCGGGGGGGGCCGCTCAGGGACCCAGTACTTC	CASSTGGGRSGTQYF
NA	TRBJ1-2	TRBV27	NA	TGTGCCAGCAGTTTATCGCCAGATAACTATGGCTACACCTTC	CASSLSPDNYGYTF
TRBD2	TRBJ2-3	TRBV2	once	TGTGCCAGCAGCCTGGGGTTAGCGGGAGAAGCAGATACGCAGTATTTT	CASSLGLAGEADTQYF
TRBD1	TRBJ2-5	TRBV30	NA	TGTGCCTGGAGTCCACAGGGGTTGGAGACCCAGTACTTC	CAWSPQGLETQYF
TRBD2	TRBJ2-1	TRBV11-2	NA	TGTGCCAGCAGCTTAGAGTTTTCTAGCGGGACCAGAAATGAGCAGTTCTTC	CASSLEFSSGTRNEQFF
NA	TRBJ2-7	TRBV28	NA	TGTGCCAGCAGTCCCCCCGGCGGGTTGAACGGATACTTC	CASSPPGGLNGYF
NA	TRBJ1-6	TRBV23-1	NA	TGCGCCAGCAGTCAATCGAGGTCAGAATATAATTCACCCCTCCACTTT	CASSQSRSEYNSPLHF
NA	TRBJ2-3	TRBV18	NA	TGTGCCAGCTCACCTCGAGCGGACACAGATACGCAGTATTTT	CASSPRADTDTQYF
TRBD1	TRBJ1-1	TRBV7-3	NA	TGTGCCAGCAGTCCCCCGGGGACAGTCTCATGGAACACTGAAGCTTTCTTT	CASSPPGTVSWNTEAFF
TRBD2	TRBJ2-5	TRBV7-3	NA	TGTGCCAGCAGCTTAGGTAGCGGGAGGTTTGAGACCCAGTACTTC	CASSLGSGRFETQYF
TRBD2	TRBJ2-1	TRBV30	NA	TGTGCCTGGAGTGTACTAGCGGGGGGAACGGGTGAGCAGTTCTTC	CAWSVLAGGTGEQFF
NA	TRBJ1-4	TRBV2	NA	TGTGCCAGCAGTGAAATCAGGGGAACAAAGGAAAAACTGTTTTTT	CASSEIRGTKEKLFF